This T cell receptor beta chain was sequenced in a study of cytomegalovirus exposure and HLA in healthy donors. This clone has just a few counts. Use of 60 Vbeta and 13 Jbeta primers characterized the PCR. Assay used: immunoSEQ multiplex PCR; TCRdb lists only in-frame clones, some missing. The repertoire holds roughly 71,000 clones, with approximately 60% as singletons. The sequencing input was PBMCs. This receptor was obtained from a man aged 25 to 40 in good health and CMV-seronegative.

Here the CDR3 reads CASSGRDRNSPLHF. In DNA, the CDR3 is TGTGCCAGCAGCGGCCGGGACAGGAATTCACCCCTCCACTTT. V usage is TRBV5-8 and J usage is TRBJ1-6, with TRBD1 matching 8 bases. The V segment lost 4 bases and the J segment 7 bases; nucleotides outside the gene matches: 4. CDR1 is SGHTS, CDR2 YDEGEE, per germline. The CDR3 loop spans 14 amino acids. Variable domain in full (rest from reference TRBV5-8 and TRBJ1-6): EAGVTQSPTHLIKTRGQQATLRCSPISGHTSVYWYQQALGLGLQFLLWYDEGEERNRGNFPPRFSGRQFPNYSSELNVNALELEDSALYLCASSGRDRNSPLHFGNGTRLTVT.